This T cell receptor beta chain stems from a study of T cells in Graves' hyperthyroidism and ophthalmopathy. Amplified TCR beta CDR3 regions came from RNA transcripts. A first-round RT-PCR of the TCR CDR3 used the HTBI primer set. TCRdb fed the multiplex PCR reads into MiXCR, producing one record per CDR3 protein. The sample records under 350,000 distinct CDR3 sequences, roughly 21% being singletons. Per germline, CDR1 SGDLS and CDR2 YYNGEE. The CDR3 contains 13 residues. The V gene end was trimmed by 3 bases and the J gene end by 12 bases; junction bases not matched to a gene: 6. Among the patients, aged 18 to 65, hyperthyroidism was newly diagnosed and had lasted under 2 months. This clonotype has at least ten counts.

The chain links TRBV9 to TRBJ2-5, with TRBD1 identical over 12 bases. The material sequenced was blood. This clonotype was obtained from a woman aged 45-65 years with Graves' hyperthyroidism. This CDR3 is CASSGFGTGGKYF. The CDR3 bases are TGTGCCAGCAGCGGATTCGGGACAGGGGGCAAGTACTTC.